Included here is one TCR beta chain sequence, with context. Its target is not known. The PCR used 60 Vbeta and 13 Jbeta primers. The table came from immunoSEQ multiplex PCR; TCRdb's copy has only in-frame clones and leaves some out. This table has roughly 40,000 clones, roughly 76% appearing once. J gave up 4 bases and V 4 bases, and 1 base lay outside the gene matches. This CDR3 spans 13 amino acids. CDR1 and CDR2 (germline): LGHNA, YSLEER. These data originate in a study of cytomegalovirus exposure and HLA in healthy donors. Findings and caveats of the study: It was in a later analysis that TCR association rates were seen to vary by HLA locus, highest for DRB1 and lowest for HLA-C. An apparent linkage of common viral pathogens to several of the most significant clusters emerged in a later analysis.

The sequencing input was PBMCs. V gene TRBV4-3 combines with J gene TRBJ1-2; 9 bases match TRBD1. The source of this sequence is a middle-aged woman in good health and CMV-seronegative. Here the CDR3 DNA reads TGCGCCAGCAGCCCGGGACAGGGCTATGGCTACACCTTC. It codes for CASSPGQGYGYTF.